This T cell receptor beta chain was observed in a study of cytomegalovirus exposure and HLA in healthy donors. Turning to the study itself: Within the Caucasian-associated ancestry cluster were around 80% of the approximately 400 genotyped donors. Findings of the study overall: Some TCR beta chains (approximately 180 of them) were listed as cytomegalovirus-associated.

The primer mix had 60 Vbeta and 13 Jbeta primers. The protocol was immunoSEQ multiplex PCR, while the TCRdb copy is restricted to in-frame clones and leaves out a portion. The sample records about 160,000 clones, more than 65% being singletons. Comment on this clone: The antigen is undetermined.

The CDR3 totals 13 residues. Trimming stripped 6 bases from V and 8 bases from J, with 16 bases between. Germline CDR1 reads MNHEY; CDR2 reads SVGAGI. The sequence came from a man in his late teens or twenties in good health and CMV-seropositive. Sequencing was carried out using PBMCs. The chain joins TRBV6-5 to TRBJ1-2, with D possibly being TRBD1 (5 bases). CDR3: CASSVGGGDGYTF. The CDR3 region has the DNA TGTGCCAGCAGCGTTGGAGGAGGGGACGGCTACACCTTC.